This TCR beta chain comes out of a study of read filtering for tumor transcriptome and immune sequencing. The overall study: RNA-seq yielded only about 85 to 1273 TCR reads, IR-seq about 4 to 10.27 million. General observations from the study: This fraction held mixed bone marrow immune cells after CD138-negative sorting. Approximately 82% of IR-seq clonotypes had a single read, yet these held roughly 3.3% of reads.

In its sample, this clonotype was seen many times. Its antigen is not known. The library was built from about 400 ng RNA with molecular barcoded adaptors for alpha/delta and beta/gamma chains. TCRdb re-called the reads with MiXCR, one entry per CDR3 protein. The data contain fewer than 150,000 distinct CDR3 sequences, roughly 13% of them seen just once; the ten biggest clones take up 9.5% to 11%. Bone marrow was sampled from every patient at the time of active disease. The origin of this receptor is a donor at least 40 years old with multiple myeloma. Sample: a population of CD138-negative cells sorted from bone marrow.

The CDR3 loop is CASSYSPGGGGNEQFF. CDR3 DNA sequence: TGTGCCAGCAGTTACTCCCCCGGAGGGGGGGGCAATGAGCAGTTCTTC. The rearrangement uses TRBV6-6 and TRBJ2-1, with D maybe TRBD2 (7 bases). Germline CDR1 MNHNY, CDR2 SVGAGI (reference sequence). V lost 0 bases, J lost 6 bases, and 15 bases lay in between. The CDR3 sequence is 16 residues long.